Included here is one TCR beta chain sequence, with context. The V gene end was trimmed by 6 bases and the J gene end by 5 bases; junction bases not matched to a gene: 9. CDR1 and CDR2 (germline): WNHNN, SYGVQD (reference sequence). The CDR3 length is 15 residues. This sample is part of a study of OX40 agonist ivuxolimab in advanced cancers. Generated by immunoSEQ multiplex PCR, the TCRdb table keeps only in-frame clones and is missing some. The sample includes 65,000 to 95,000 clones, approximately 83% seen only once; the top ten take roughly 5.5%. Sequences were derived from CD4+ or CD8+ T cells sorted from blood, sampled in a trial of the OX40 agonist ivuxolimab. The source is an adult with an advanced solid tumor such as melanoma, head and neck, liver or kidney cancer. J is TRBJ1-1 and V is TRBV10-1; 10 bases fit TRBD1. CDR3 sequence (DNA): TGCGCCAGCAGGGCAGGGACAGGGGTCGGTACTGAAGCTTTCTTT. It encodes CASRAGTGVGTEAFF.